These T cell receptor beta chains were read from a single sample in a study of blood T cell repertoires in COVID-19. Here immunoSEQ multiplex PCR was the method, and the copy in TCRdb shows in-frame clones only, minus some. The sample contains some 20,000 clones, about nine tenths of which appear only once. The sequencing sample was made of peripheral blood. Receptor source: a man aged 45-65 years with active COVID-19. Each CDR3 is given with its conserved first and last residue.

>TRBV18|TRBJ1-2
CASSPGQGGRGYGYTF
>TRBV6-1|TRBJ1-6
CASSEWQGGSPLHF
>TRBV7-2|TRBJ2-1
CASTAGPRSGQFF
>TRBV7-8|TRBJ1-5
CASSSGQGNQPQHF
>TRBV12-5|TRBJ1-2
CASVRQPPYGYTF
>TRBV18|TRBJ1-5
CASSLTEGNQPQHF
>TRBV2|TRBJ1-5
CASSGDRGSQPQHF
>TRBV11-3|TRBJ2-5
CASSRDSYQETQYF
>TRBV5-4|TRBJ2-1
CASSPGGTSGFNEQFF
>TRBV29-1|TRBJ1-3
CSARTGSGNTIYF
>TRBV5-4|TRBJ2-2
CASSSEVANTGELFF
>TRBV5-5|TRBJ2-5
CASSFAGVKTQYF
>TRBV3-1/TRBV3-2|TRBJ1-1
CASSHGQGMNTEAFF
>TRBV5-4|TRBJ2-7
CASSSGGELYEQYF
>TRBV2|TRBJ1-5
CASRRDSNQPQHF
>TRBV30|TRBJ1-1
CAWSPGGAEAFF
>TRBV5-5|TRBJ1-4
CASSPIGVSEKLFF
>TRBV21-1|TRBJ2-2
CASLRGGSNGELFF
>TRBV5-1|TRBJ2-7
CASSADSRIYEQYF
>TRBV4-3|TRBJ1-6
CASSQVPSGSLHF
>TRBV4-1|TRBJ2-1
CASSRAGSSYNEQFF
>TRBV7-9|TRBJ1-2
CASSKGQGRYGYTF
>TRBV3-1/TRBV3-2|TRBJ2-7
CASSLREGKQYF
>TRBV7-9|TRBJ2-2
CASSTIRGTGELFF